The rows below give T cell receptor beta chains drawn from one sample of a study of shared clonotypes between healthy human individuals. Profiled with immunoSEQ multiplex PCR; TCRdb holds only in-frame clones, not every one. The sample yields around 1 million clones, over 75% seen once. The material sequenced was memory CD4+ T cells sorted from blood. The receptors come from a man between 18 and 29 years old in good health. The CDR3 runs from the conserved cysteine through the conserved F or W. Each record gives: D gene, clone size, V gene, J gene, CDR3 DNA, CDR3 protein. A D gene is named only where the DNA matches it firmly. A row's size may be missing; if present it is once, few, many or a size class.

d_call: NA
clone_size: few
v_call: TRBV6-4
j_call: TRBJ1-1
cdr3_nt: TGTGCCAGCAGTGACTCCCCCTTAGGAGGGGCGAGGGGCCGGAACACTGAAGCTTTCTTT
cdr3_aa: CASSDSPLGGARGRNTEAFF

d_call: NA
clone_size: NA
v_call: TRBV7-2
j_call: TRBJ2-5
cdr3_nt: TGTGCCAGCAGCTTAGTGGGGTTATCCACCTTTGAGACCCAGTACTTC
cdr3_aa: CASSLVGLSTFETQYF

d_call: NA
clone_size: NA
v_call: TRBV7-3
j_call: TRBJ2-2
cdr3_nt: TGTGCCAGCAGCAACCAGAACACCGGGGAGCTGTTTTTT
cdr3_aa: CASSNQNTGELFF

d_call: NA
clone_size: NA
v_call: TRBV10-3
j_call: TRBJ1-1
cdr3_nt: TGTGCCATCAGTGAATCTCCGGACCCGAACACTGAAGCTTTCTTT
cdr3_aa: CAISESPDPNTEAFF

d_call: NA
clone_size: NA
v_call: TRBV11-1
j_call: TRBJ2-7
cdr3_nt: TGTGCCAGCACCCCCAGGGTTACCGACGAGCAGTACTTC
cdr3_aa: CASTPRVTDEQYF

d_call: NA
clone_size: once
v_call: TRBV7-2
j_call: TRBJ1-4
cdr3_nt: TGTGCCAGCAGCCTAAATATCGGGTGGGGTGAAAAACTGTTTTTT
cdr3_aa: CASSLNIGWGEKLFF

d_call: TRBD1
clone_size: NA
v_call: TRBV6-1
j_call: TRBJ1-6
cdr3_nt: TGTGCCAGCTGCCCTGGACAGGGGGGCAATTCACCCCTCCACTTT
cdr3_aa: CASCPGQGGNSPLHF

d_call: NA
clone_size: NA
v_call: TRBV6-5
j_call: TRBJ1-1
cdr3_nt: TGTGCCAGCTCATGGCAGAAGAACACTGAAGCTTTCTTT
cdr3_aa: CASSWQKNTEAFF

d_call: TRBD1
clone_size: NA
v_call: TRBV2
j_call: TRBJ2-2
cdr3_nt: TGTGCCAGCGGAGGACAGGGGGGGACCGGGGAGCTGTTTTTT
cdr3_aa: CASGGQGGTGELFF

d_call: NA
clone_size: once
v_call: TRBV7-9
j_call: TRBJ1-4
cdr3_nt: TGTGCCAGCAGCTTAGGAGATCGGGAGGGGGCTAATGAAAAACTGTTTTTT
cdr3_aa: CASSLGDREGANEKLFF

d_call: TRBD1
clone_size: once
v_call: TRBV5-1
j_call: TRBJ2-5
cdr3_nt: TGCGCCAGCAGAAGCTTGGACAGGCAAGAGACCCAGTACTTC
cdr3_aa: CASRSLDRQETQYF